This is a list of T cell receptor beta chains from one sample in a study of shared clonotypes between healthy human individuals. Profiled with immunoSEQ multiplex PCR; TCRdb holds only in-frame clones, not every one. This sample yields more than 2,000,000 clones, of which approximately 93% are seen a single time; 0.3% to 0.4% belongs to the top ten. The sequencing sample was made of naive CD4+ T cells from PBMCs. These receptors originate from a man aged 18 to 29 in good health. Some clones in this sample may be carry-over from other donors' samples. The CDR3 runs from the conserved cysteine through the conserved F or W. The D gene is left open where the match is weak. Size is stated for part of the rows, as once, few or many counts, or as a class when the clone is expanded.

J gene | clone size | D gene | V gene | CDR3 protein | CDR3 DNA
TRBJ2-1 | NA | TRBD2 | TRBV2 | CASTSLADHNEQFF | TGTGCCAGCACGTCTCTAGCGGACCACAATGAGCAGTTCTTC
TRBJ2-3 | NA | NA | TRBV7-9 | CASSGDHTQYF | TGTGCCAGCAGCGGAGACCATACGCAGTATTTT
TRBJ1-4 | NA | NA | TRBV4-2 | CASSPTAGWGGKLFF | TGTGCCAGCAGCCCCACCGCGGGGTGGGGGGGGAAACTGTTTTTT
TRBJ2-5 | NA | NA | TRBV20-1 | CSASSGTQYF | TGCAGTGCTAGTAGTGGGACCCAGTACTTC
TRBJ2-3 | NA | TRBD1 | TRBV11-1 | CASSLEGAQTDTQYF | TGTGCCAGCAGCTTAGAGGGGGCGCAGACAGATACGCAGTATTTT
TRBJ2-1 | NA | TRBD2 | TRBV28 | CASREGDEQFF | TGTGCCAGCCGGGAGGGTGATGAGCAGTTCTTC
TRBJ2-3 | NA | NA | TRBV9 | CASSVAGASVYTQYF | TGTGCCAGCAGCGTAGCCGGCGCGTCGGTGTATACGCAGTATTTT
TRBJ1-2 | NA | NA | TRBV18 | CASSLGGGYGYTF | TGTGCCAGCTCCCTCGGGGGCGGCTATGGCTACACCTTC
TRBJ2-7 | NA | NA | TRBV14 | CASSQGDIGLNF | TGTGCCAGCAGCCAGGGGGACATCGGACTAAACTTC
TRBJ2-7 | NA | TRBD2 | TRBV18 | CASSSGLAGGNEQYF | TGTGCCAGCTCGTCGGGACTAGCGGGAGGGAACGAGCAGTACTTC
TRBJ1-6 | NA | NA | TRBV30 | CAWSQDSSPLHF | TGTGCCTGGAGCCAGGACAGTTCGCCCCTCCACTTT
TRBJ1-1 | NA | TRBD1 | TRBV6-5 | CASTRQGGIIEAFF | TGTGCCAGCACAAGACAGGGGGGTATCATTGAAGCTTTCTTT
TRBJ1-1 | NA | NA | TRBV5-4 | CASTPGGSLNTEAFF | TGTGCCAGCACCCCGGGAGGCAGCTTGAACACTGAAGCTTTCTTT
TRBJ1-1 | NA | NA | TRBV5-1 | CASSLQASTEAFF | TGCGCCAGCAGCTTGCAGGCTAGCACTGAAGCTTTCTTT
TRBJ2-7 | NA | NA | TRBV28 | CASSLGNYEQYF | TGTGCCAGCAGTTTAGGCAACTACGAGCAGTACTTC
TRBJ1-4 | NA | NA | TRBV28 | CASSLLYPLTNEKLFF | TGTGCCAGCAGTTTATTGTACCCCCTAACTAATGAAAAACTGTTTTTT
TRBJ2-7 | NA | NA | TRBV19 | CASRGFTGSGPTSEQYF | TGTGCCAGTAGGGGTTTCACAGGGTCGGGCCCTACTAGCGAGCAGTACTTC
TRBJ2-1 | NA | NA | TRBV2 | CASRDSASLRYNEQFF | TGTGCCAGCAGGGACTCAGCCTCCCTCCGCTACAATGAGCAGTTCTTC
TRBJ2-5 | once | NA | TRBV19 | CASSLRPSPRIQETQYF | TGTGCCAGTAGTCTAAGGCCCTCCCCCAGGATCCAAGAGACCCAGTACTTC
TRBJ2-1 | NA | NA | TRBV5-1 | CASSLRKGFGFHEQFF | TGCGCCAGCAGCTTGCGGAAGGGGTTTGGGTTTCATGAGCAGTTCTTC
TRBJ2-1 | NA | NA | TRBV7-3 | CASSHYPQGPVYNEQFF | TGTGCCAGCAGCCACTACCCCCAGGGGCCTGTTTACAATGAGCAGTTCTTC
TRBJ1-2 | NA | NA | TRBV28 | CASSIPPLGLANYGYTF | TGTGCCAGCAGCATCCCCCCCCTAGGACTCGCTAACTATGGCTACACCTTC
TRBJ1-5 | NA | NA | TRBV30 | CAWSVVAGNQPQHF | TGTGCCTGGAGTGTGGTGGCAGGGAATCAGCCCCAGCATTTT
TRBJ2-1 | NA | NA | TRBV5-1 | CASSMPAGTKVYNEQFF | TGCGCCAGCAGCATGCCGGCCGGGACGAAGGTCTACAATGAGCAGTTCTTC
TRBJ2-2 | few | NA | TRBV4-1 | CASSHPFLAVRGAGELFF | TGCGCCAGCAGCCACCCATTCCTGGCGGTCAGAGGGGCCGGGGAGCTGTTTTTT